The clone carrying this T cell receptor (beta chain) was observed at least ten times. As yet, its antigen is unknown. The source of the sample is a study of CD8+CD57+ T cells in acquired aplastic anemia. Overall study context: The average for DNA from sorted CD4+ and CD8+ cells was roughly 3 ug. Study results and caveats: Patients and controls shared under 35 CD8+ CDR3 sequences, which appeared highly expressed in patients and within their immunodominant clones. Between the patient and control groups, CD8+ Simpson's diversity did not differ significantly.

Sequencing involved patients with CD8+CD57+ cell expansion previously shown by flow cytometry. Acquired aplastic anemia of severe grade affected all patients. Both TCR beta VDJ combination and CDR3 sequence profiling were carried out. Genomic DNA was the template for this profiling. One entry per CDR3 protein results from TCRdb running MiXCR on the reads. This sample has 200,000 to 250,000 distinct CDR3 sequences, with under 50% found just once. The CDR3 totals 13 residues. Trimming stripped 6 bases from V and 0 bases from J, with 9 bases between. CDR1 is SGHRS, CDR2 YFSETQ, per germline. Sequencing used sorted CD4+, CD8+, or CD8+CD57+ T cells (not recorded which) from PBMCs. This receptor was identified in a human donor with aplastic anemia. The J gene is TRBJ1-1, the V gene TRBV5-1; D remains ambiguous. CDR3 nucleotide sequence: TGCGCCAGCAAGGAAGTCGTGAACACTGAAGCTTTCTTT. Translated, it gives CASKEVVNTEAFF.